The clone carrying this TCR beta chain occurred once. Its specificity is unknown. The PCR employed 60 Vbeta primers together with 13 Jbeta primers. Here immunoSEQ multiplex PCR was the method, and the copy in TCRdb shows in-frame clones only, minus some. The sample lists about 140,000 clones, around 78% occurring once. Germline CDR1 GTSNPN, CDR2 SVGIG (reference sequence). Trimming took 1 base from V and 3 from J, leaving 10 bases between them. The CDR3 sequence is 14 residues long. The record originates from a study of cytomegalovirus exposure and HLA in healthy donors. Study-wide background: Assignment to the Caucasian-associated ancestry cluster applied to more than 75% of the approximately 390 genotyped donors. Broader study findings: In vitro, three CMV-associated chains proved specific for CMV antigens. The majority of TCR sequences were rare, yet some public TCRs appeared in many donors. For most subjects, TCR beta sequences were reported to predict HLA-A and HLA-B alleles with accuracy.

This sequence was found in a female donor in good health and CMV-seropositive. The specimen sequenced was PBMCs. The chain couples TRBV30 to TRBJ1-3; D call uncertain. CDR3 sequence: CAWSGVAVGNTIYF. The CDR3 DNA is TGTGCCTGGAGTGGGGTCGCGGTTGGAAACACCATATATTTT.